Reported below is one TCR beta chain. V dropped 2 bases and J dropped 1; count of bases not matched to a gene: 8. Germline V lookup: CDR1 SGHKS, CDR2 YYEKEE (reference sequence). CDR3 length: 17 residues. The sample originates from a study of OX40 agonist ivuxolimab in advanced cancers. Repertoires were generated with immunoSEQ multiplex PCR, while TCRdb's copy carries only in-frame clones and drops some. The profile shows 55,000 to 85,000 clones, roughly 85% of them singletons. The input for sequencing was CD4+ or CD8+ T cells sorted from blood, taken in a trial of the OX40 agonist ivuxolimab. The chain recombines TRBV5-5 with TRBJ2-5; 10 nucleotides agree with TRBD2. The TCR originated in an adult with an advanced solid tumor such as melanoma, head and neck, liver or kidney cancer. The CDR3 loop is CASSFLASGGTQETQYF. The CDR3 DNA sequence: TGTGCCAGCAGCTTTCTCGCTAGCGGGGGAACCCAAGAGACCCAGTACTTC.